This T cell receptor beta chain comes out of a study of T-cell reconstitution after alpha-beta-depleted transplantation in children (dated by TCRdb to the mid-2010s). With regard to the full study: Using TCR repertoire profiling, the study quantitatively followed how T-cell immune reconstitution unfolded in children after TCRalphabeta/CD19-depleted allogeneic hematopoietic cell transplantation.

As concerns this clonotype: The antigen this receptor binds is unknown. No base qualities exist here, and no much larger clone lies one base off it.

The library was obtained by PCR. Reads for this sample came from an Illumina HiSeq 2500. TCR libraries were prepared with molecular barcoding, using unique molecular identifiers to normalize TCRbeta repertoire quantification. The public sequencing data were trimmed at Q25 with fastp and processed into clonotypes with MiXCR by TCRdb, which kept only in-frame beta chains. Identical CDR3 protein sequences are pooled into one entry, listed with their most common genes and DNA. The sample data list around 400,000 distinct CDR3 sequences, and roughly 20% of these were observed just once. The top ten clonotypes cover around 3.9% of the sample. The CDR3, cysteine through phenylalanine, is 14 amino acids long. Only the CDR3 DNA is retained, 42 bases long and in frame from the first base. The CDR1 and CDR2 encoded by the germline V gene (reference sequence) are SEHNR and FQNEAQ. The V end loses 5 bases and the J end loses 4 bases, and a stretch of 14 bases separates them.

The chain couples TRBV7-9 to TRBJ2-5, and the D gene may be TRBD2, 5 bases matching. The clonotype was recovered from a human donor who donated a stem cell graft to a child with acute myeloid leukemia. The material was PBMCs from the stem cell graft donor, obtained from the stem cell graft. For the CDR3, the sequence is CASSPAGVGETQYF. The nucleotides read TGTGCCAGCAGCCCCGCCGGGGTGGGAGAGACCCAGTACTTC. The variable domain in full, with residues beyond the CDR3 obtained from the reference TRBV7-9 and TRBJ2-5 genes, is DTGVSQNPRHKITKRGQNVTFRCDPISEHNRLYWYRQTLGQGPEFLTYFQNEAQLEKSRLLSDRFSAERPKGSFSTLEIQRTEQGDSAMYLCASSPAGVGETQYFGPGTRLLVL.